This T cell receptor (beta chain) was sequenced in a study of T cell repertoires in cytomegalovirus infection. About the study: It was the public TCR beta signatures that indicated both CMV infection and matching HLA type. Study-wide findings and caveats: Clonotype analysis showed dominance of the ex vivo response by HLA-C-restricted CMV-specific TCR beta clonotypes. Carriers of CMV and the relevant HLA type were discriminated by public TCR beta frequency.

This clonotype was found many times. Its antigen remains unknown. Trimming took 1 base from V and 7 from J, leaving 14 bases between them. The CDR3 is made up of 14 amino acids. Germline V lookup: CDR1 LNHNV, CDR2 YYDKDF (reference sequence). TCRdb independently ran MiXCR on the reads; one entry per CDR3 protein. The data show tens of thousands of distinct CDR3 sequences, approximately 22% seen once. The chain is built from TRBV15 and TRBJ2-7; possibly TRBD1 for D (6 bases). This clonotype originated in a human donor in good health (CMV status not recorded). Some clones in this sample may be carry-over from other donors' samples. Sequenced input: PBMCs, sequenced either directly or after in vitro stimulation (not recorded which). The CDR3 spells CATSRVQGAREQYF. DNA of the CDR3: TGTGCCACCAGCAGAGTACAGGGTGCTCGAGAGCAGTACTTC.